The text below deals with one TCR beta chain. This sample was included in a study of OX40 agonist ivuxolimab in advanced cancers. V was clipped by 3 bases and J by 6 bases, with 11 bases between them. The CDR3 loop spans 12 amino acids. Germline CDR1 is SQVTM and CDR2 is ANQGSEA. Blood sampling was done at baseline, cycle 4 day 1, and cycle 7 day 1. TCRdb's copy holds only in-frame clones and misses some; the assay was immunoSEQ multiplex PCR. The sample shows some 86,000 clones, about 89% of them seen only once. The clonotype was recovered from an adult with an advanced solid tumor such as melanoma, head and neck, liver or kidney cancer. Sequences were derived from CD4+ or CD8+ T cells sorted from blood, sampled in a trial of the OX40 agonist ivuxolimab. This chain links TRBV29-1 with TRBJ1-1; D is ambiguous. The CDR3 nucleotides are TGCAGCGTTGAGGGCAGAAGCGCTGAAGCTTTCTTT. Protein: CSVEGRSAEAFF. Full variable domain (outside the CDR3, taken from reference TRBV29-1 and TRBJ1-1): SAVISQKPSRDICQRGTSLTIQCQVDSQVTMMFWYRQQPGQSLTLIATANQGSEATYESGFVIDKFPISRPNLTFSTLTVSNMSPEDSSIYLCSVEGRSAEAFFGQGTRLTVV.